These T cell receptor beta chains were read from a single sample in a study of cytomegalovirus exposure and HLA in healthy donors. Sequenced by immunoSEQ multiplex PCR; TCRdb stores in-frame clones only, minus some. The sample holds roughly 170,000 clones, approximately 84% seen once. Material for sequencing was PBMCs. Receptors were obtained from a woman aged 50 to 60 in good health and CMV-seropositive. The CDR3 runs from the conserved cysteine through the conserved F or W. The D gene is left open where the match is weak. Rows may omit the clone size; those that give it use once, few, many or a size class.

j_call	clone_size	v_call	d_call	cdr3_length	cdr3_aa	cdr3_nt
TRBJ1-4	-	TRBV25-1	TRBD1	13	CASSTGGNEKLFF	TGTGCCAGCTCGACAGGGGGTAATGAAAAACTGTTTTTT
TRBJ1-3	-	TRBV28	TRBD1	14	CASSPTGVGNTIYF	TGTGCCAGCAGCCCTACAGGGGTGGGAAACACCATATATTTT
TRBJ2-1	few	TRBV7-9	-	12	CSSSSVTGEQFF	TGTTCCAGCAGCTCGGTCACGGGGGAGCAGTTCTTC
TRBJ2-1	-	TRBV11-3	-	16	CASSLDLLGGDNEQFF	TGTGCCAGCAGCTTAGATCTGCTGGGCGGGGACAATGAGCAGTTCTTC
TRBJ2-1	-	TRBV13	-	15	CASSRNGAGDNEQFF	TGTGCCAGCAGCCGGAACGGAGCGGGCGACAATGAGCAGTTCTTC
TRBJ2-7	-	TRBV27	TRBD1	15	CASTPSGQGFYEQYF	TGTGCCAGCACTCCTTCGGGACAGGGATTCTACGAGCAGTACTTC
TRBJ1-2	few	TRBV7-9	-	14	CSSSSVDSVRGYTF	TGTTCCAGCAGCTCCGTTGACAGTGTTCGGGGCTACACCTTC
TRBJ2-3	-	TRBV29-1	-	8	CSADTQYF	TGCAGCGCTGATACGCAGTATTTT
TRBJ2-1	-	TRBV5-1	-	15	CASSSQGGVHNEQFF	TGCGCCAGCAGCTCCCAGGGGGGAGTCCACAATGAGCAGTTCTTC
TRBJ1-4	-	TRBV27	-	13	CASSPRAGEKLFF	TGTGCCAGCAGCCCGCGTGCCGGTGAAAAACTGTTTTTT
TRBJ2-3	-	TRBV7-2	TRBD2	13	CASRASGRDTQYF	TGTGCCAGCCGGGCTAGCGGGAGGGATACGCAGTATTTT
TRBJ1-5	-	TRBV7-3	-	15	CASSLESQGGQPQHF	TGTGCCAGCAGCTTAGAATCACAGGGCGGTCAGCCCCAGCATTTT
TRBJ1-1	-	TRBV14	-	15	CASSQLDRYNTEAFF	TGTGCCAGCAGCCAGCTTGACAGGTATAACACTGAAGCTTTCTTT
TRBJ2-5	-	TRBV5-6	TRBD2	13	CASSLTSGETQYF	TGTGCCAGCAGCCTGACTAGCGGAGAGACCCAGTACTTC
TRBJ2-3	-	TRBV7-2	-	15	CASSPDAAPTDTQYF	TGTGCCAGCAGCCCTGACGCGGCTCCGACAGATACGCAGTATTTT
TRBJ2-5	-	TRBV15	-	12	CATSPHTQTQYF	TGTGCCACCAGCCCGCATACTCAGACCCAGTACTTC
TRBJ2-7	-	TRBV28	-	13	CASSLYYSYEQYF	TGTGCCAGCAGTTTGTACTATTCCTACGAGCAGTACTTC
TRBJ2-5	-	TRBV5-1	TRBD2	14	CASSEGTSGETQYF	TGCGCCAGCAGCGAGGGGACTAGCGGAGAGACCCAGTACTTC
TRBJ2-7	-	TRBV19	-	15	CASSIEGGGLDEQYF	TGTGCCAGTAGTATAGAAGGCGGAGGACTGGACGAGCAGTACTTC
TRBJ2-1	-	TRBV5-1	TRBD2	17	CASSLGIAGVSYNEQFF	TGCGCCAGCAGCTTGGGTATAGCGGGGGTATCTTACAATGAGCAGTTCTTC
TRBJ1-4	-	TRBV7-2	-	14	CASSLGTLGEKLFF	TGTGCCAGCAGCTTAGGGACTTTGGGTGAAAAACTGTTTTTT
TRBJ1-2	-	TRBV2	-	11	CASSVRSGYTF	TGTGCCAGCAGTGTCCGAAGCGGCTACACCTTC
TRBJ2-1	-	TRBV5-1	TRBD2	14	CASSLSGSTGEQFF	TGCGCCAGCAGCTTGAGCGGGAGTACCGGTGAGCAGTTCTTC
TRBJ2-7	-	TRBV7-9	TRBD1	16	CASSYSTGGAYYEQYF	TGTGCCAGCAGCTACTCTACAGGGGGCGCGTACTACGAGCAGTACTTC
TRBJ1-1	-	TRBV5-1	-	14	CASSPGFGNTEAFF	TGCGCCAGCAGCCCAGGGTTCGGGAACACTGAAGCTTTCTTT
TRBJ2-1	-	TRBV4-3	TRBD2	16	CASSQEPGTSGGATFF	TGCGCCAGCAGCCAAGAGCCCGGGACTAGCGGGGGGGCGACGTTCTTC
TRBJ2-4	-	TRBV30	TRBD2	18	CAWSAGTSGGLAKNIQYF	TGTGCCTGGAGTGCTGGGACTAGCGGGGGGTTAGCCAAAAACATTCAGTACTTC
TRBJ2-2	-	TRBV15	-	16	CATSLLRGQNTGELFF	TGTGCCACCAGCTTATTAAGGGGACAGAACACCGGGGAGCTGTTTTTT
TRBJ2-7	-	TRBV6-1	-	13	CASRTPPCYEQYF	TGTGCCAGCAGGACTCCCCCCTGCTACGAGCAGTACTTC
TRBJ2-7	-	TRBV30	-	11	CAWSVGVEQYF	TGTGCCTGGAGTGTAGGGGTCGAGCAGTACTTC
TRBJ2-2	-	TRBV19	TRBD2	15	CASRLAGGRTGELFF	TGTGCCAGTAGGCTAGCGGGGGGTCGGACCGGGGAGCTGTTTTTT
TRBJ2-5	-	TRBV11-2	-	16	CASSLMSAFTQETQYF	TGTGCCAGCAGCTTAATGAGCGCATTCACTCAAGAGACCCAGTACTTC
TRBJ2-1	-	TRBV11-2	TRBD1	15	CASSLEGQDYNEQFF	TGTGCCAGCAGCCTAGAGGGACAGGACTACAATGAGCAGTTCTTC
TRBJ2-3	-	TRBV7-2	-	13	CASSRNGGSTQYF	TGTGCCAGCAGCCGAAACGGGGGTTCCACGCAGTATTTT
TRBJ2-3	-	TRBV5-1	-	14	CASSSDPAGDTQYF	TGCGCCAGCAGCTCTGATCCCGCGGGAGATACGCAGTATTTT
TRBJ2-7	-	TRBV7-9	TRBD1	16	CSSSRGWTGTSYEQYF	TGTTCCAGCAGCCGCGGATGGACAGGAACCTCCTACGAGCAGTACTTC
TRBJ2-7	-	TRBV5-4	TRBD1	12	CASSQNRGEQYF	TGTGCCAGCAGCCAAAACAGGGGCGAGCAGTACTTC
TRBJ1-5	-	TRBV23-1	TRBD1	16	CATGSLRGKVNQPQHF	TGCGCCACCGGATCGCTCAGGGGGAAAGTCAATCAGCCCCAGCATTTT
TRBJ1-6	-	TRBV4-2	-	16	CASSQDLQGPNSPLHF	TGTGCCAGCAGCCAAGATTTGCAGGGGCCCAATTCACCCCTCCACTTT
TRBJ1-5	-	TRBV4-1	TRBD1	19	CASSQTLGQGALSNQPQHF	TGCGCCAGCAGCCAGACCCTGGGACAGGGGGCACTAAGCAATCAGCCCCAGCATTTT
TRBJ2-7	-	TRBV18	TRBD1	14	CASSPATGANEQYF	TGTGCCAGCTCCCCCGCGACAGGGGCTAACGAGCAGTACTTC
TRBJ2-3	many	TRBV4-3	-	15	CASSQGQPSTDTQYF	TGCGCCAGCAGCCAAGGACAGCCTAGCACAGATACGCAGTATTTT
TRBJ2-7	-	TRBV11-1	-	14	CASSRALTEGEQYF	TGTGCCAGCAGTCGGGCCTTAACGGAGGGGGAGCAGTACTTC
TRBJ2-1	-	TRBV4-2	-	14	CASSLGVSANEQFF	TGTGCCAGCAGCCTGGGAGTTAGTGCCAATGAGCAGTTCTTC
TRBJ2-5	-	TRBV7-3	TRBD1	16	CASSLYPDRATETQYF	TGTGCCAGCAGCTTATACCCCGACAGGGCTACAGAGACCCAGTACTTC
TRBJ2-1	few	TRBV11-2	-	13	CASSLTGVSEQFF	TGTGCCAGCAGCCTGACAGGAGTCAGTGAGCAGTTCTTC
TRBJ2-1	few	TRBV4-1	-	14	CASKNSPSYNEQFF	TGCGCCAGCAAAAACAGCCCTTCCTACAATGAGCAGTTCTTC
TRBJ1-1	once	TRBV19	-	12	CASNRVNTEAFF	TGTGCCAGTAACAGGGTGAACACTGAAGCTTTCTTT
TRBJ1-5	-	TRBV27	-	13	CASRGEGFQPQHF	TGTGCCAGCAGGGGGGAGGGTTTTCAGCCCCAGCATTTT
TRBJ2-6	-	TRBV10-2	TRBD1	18	CASSEGTGTASGANVLTF	TGCGCCAGCAGTGAAGGGACAGGGACGGCCTCTGGGGCCAACGTCCTGACTTTC
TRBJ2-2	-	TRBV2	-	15	CASSDRTSNTGELFF	TGTGCCAGCAGTGATAGAACTTCTAACACCGGGGAGCTGTTTTTT
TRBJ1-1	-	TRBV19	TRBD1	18	CASSSRTGERRVNTEAFF	TGTGCCAGTAGTTCCCGGACAGGGGAAAGGCGTGTAAACACTGAAGCTTTCTTT
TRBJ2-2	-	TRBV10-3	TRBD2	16	CAISGGLAGGTGELFF	TGTGCCATCAGCGGGGGACTAGCGGGGGGCACCGGGGAGCTGTTTTTT
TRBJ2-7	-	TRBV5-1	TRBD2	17	CASSLDTSGGVPDEQYF	TGCGCCAGCAGCTTGGACACTAGCGGGGGGGTCCCGGACGAGCAGTACTTC